The clone carrying this T cell receptor beta chain has at least ten counts. The source of the sample is a study of T cells in Graves' hyperthyroidism and ophthalmopathy. Template material for amplifying TCR beta CDR3 regions consisted of RNA transcripts. Primed by the HTBI set, a first-round RT-PCR was run on the TCR CDR3. MiXCR was run by TCRdb on the multiplex PCR reads, yielding one entry per CDR3 protein. Among around 520,000 distinct CDR3 sequences listed, 13% to 15% were seen once. The clonotype was recovered from a woman aged 18-30 years with Graves' hyperthyroidism. The specimen was blood.

CDR3 region: CASSVTGDSQPQHF. CDR3 coding DNA: TGTGCCAGCAGCGTAACAGGGGATTCTCAGCCCCAGCATTTT. The chain couples TRBV9 to TRBJ1-5, with 7 bases matching TRBD1. The CDR3 extends over 14 amino acids. J lost 6 bases, V lost 1 base, and 4 bases had no gene match. Germline assignment: CDR1 SGDLS and CDR2 YYNGEE.